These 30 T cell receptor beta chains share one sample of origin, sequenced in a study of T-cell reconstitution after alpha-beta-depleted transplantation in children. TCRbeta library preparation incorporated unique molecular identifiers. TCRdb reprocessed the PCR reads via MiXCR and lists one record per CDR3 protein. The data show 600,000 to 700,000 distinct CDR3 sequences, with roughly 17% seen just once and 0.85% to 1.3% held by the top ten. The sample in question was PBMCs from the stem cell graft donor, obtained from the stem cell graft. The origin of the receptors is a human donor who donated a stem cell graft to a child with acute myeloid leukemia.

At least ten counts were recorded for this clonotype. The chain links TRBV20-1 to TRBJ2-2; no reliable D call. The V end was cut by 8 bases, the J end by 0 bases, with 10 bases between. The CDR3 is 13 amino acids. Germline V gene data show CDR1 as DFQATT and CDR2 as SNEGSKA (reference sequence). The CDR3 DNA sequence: TGCAGTCCCCGGGTCGCGAACACCGGGGAGCTGTTTTTT. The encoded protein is CSPRVANTGELFF.

DNA for the CDR3: TGCAGTGTAGGTGTGGCAGGGAAAACGGACAATCAGCCCCAGCATTTT. It yields the protein CSVGVAGKTDNQPQHF. J is TRBJ1-5 and V is TRBV20-1, with D possibly being TRBD1 (5 bases). With 7 bases removed from V and 3 bases from J, the gap between germline ends came to 22 bases. Germline V gene data show CDR1 as DFQATT and CDR2 as SNEGSKA (reference sequence). The CDR3 is 16 residues long.

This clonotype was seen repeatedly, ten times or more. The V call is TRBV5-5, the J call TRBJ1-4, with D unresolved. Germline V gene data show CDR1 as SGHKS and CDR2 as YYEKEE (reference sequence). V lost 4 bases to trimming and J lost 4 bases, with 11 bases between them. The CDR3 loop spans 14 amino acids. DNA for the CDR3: TGTGCCAGCAGCCTACGGACCAGTAATGAAAAACTGTTTTTT. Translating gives CASSLRTSNEKLFF.

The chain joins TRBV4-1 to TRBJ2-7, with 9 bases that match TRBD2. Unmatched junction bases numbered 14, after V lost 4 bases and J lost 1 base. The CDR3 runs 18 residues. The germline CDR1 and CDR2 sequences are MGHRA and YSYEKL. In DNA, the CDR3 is TGCGCCAGCAGCCCCTCATTTCCTAGCGGGGCGACATCCTACGAGCAGTACGTC. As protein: CASSPSFPSGATSYEQYV.

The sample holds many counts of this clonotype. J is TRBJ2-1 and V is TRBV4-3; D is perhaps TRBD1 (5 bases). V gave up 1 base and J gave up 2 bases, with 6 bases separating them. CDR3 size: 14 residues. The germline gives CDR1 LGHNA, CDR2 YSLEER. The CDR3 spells CASSQGQTYNEQFF. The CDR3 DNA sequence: TGCGCCAGCAGCCAAGGACAGACCTACAATGAGCAGTTCTTC.

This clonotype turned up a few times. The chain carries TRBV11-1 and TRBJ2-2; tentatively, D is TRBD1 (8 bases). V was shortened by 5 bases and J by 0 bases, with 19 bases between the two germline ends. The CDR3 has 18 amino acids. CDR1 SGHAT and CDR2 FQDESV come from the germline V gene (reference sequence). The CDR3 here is CASSQRPGGQANTGELFF. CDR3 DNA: TGTGCCAGCAGCCAGCGGCCGGGGGGACAGGCGAACACCGGGGAGCTGTTTTTT.

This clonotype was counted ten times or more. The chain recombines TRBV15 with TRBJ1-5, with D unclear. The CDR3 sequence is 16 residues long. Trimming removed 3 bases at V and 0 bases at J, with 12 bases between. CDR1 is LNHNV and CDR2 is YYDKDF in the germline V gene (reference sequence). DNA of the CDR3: TGTGCCACCAGCAGGGAGGCAGAATATAGCAATCAGCCCCAGCATTTT. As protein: CATSREAEYSNQPQHF.

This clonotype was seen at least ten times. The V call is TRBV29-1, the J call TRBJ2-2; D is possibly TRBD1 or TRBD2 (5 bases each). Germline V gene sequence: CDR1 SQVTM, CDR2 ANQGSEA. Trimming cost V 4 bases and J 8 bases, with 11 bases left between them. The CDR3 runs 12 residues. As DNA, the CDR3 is TGCAGCGTTGGGGACCACGCAGGGGAGCTGTTTTTT. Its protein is CSVGDHAGELFF.

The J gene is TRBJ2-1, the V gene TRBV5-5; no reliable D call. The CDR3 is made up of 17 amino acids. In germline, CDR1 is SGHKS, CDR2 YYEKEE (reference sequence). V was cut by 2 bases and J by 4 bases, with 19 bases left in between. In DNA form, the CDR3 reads TGTGCCAGCAGCTTTCGTCCCGGGCCTCAAAAATACAATGAGCAGTTCTTC. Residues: CASSFRPGPQKYNEQFF.

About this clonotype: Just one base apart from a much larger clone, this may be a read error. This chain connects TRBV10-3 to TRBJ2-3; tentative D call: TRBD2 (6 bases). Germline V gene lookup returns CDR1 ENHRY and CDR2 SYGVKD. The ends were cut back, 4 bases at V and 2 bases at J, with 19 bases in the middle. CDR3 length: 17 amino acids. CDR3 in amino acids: CAISAILARGPTDTQYF. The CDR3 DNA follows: TGTGCCATCAGTGCTATCCTAGCGAGGGGCCCCACAGATACGCAGTATTTT.

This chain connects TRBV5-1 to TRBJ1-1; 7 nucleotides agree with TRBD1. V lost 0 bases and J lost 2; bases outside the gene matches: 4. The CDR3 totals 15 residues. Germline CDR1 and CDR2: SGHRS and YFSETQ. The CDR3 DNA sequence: TGCGCCAGCAGCTTGGCGCCAGGGGGAAACACTGAAGCTTTCTTT. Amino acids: CASSLAPGGNTEAFF.

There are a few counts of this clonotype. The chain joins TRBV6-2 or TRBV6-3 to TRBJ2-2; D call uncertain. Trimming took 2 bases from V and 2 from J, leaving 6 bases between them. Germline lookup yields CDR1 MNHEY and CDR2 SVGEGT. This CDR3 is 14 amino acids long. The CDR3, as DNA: TGTGCCAGCAGTTACATGGGTAACACCGGGGAGCTGTTTTTT. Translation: CASSYMGNTGELFF.

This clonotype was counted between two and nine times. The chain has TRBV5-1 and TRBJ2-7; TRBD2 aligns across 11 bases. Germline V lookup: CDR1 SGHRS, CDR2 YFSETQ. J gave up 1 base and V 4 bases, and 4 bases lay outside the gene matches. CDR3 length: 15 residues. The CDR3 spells CASSVGTSGSYEQYV. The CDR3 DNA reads TGCGCCAGCAGCGTCGGGACTAGCGGTTCCTACGAGCAGTACGTC.

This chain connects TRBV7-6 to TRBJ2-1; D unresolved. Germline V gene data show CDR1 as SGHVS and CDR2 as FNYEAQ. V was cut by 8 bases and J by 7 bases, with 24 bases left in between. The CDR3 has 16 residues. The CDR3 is CASSRSHRPPLNEQFF. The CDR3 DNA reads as TGTGCCAGCTCCCGGTCCCACAGACCTCCCCTGAATGAGCAGTTCTTC.

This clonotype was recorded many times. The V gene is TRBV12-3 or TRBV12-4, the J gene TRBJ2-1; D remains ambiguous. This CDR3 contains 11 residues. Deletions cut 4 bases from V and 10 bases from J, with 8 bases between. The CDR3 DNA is TGTGCCAGCAGTTCGGAAAGAGAGCAGTTCTTC. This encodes CASSSEREQFF.

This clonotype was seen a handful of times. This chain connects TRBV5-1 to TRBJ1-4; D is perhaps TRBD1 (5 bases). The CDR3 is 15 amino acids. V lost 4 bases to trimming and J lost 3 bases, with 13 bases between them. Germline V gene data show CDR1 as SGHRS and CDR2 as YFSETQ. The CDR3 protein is CASSPQGVSNEKLFF. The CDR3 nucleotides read TGCGCCAGCAGCCCGCAAGGGGTATCTAATGAAAAACTGTTTTTT.

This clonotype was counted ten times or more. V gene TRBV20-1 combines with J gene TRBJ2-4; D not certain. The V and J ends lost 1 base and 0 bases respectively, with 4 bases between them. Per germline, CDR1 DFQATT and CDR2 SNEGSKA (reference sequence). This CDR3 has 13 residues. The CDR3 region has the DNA TGCAGTGCTAGAGGACTAGCCAAAAACATTCAGTACTTC. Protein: CSARGLAKNIQYF.

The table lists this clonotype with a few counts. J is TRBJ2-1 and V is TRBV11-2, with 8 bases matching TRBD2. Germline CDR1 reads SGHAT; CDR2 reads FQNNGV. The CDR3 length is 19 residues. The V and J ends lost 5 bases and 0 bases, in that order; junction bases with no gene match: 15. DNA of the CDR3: TGTGCCAGCAGCGCCACAGCACCTATAGCGGGGTACTCCTACAATGAGCAGTTCTTC. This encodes CASSATAPIAGYSYNEQFF.

The CDR3 DNA reads TGTGCCAGCAGCTTAGAAGGTATTCAAGAGACCCAGTACTTC. Its translation: CASSLEGIQETQYF. The V and J genes are TRBV7-9 and TRBJ2-5; D unclear. This CDR3 is built from 14 residues. V lost 1 base and J lost 2, with 8 bases in between. Germline values: CDR1 SEHNR, CDR2 FQNEAQ (reference sequence).

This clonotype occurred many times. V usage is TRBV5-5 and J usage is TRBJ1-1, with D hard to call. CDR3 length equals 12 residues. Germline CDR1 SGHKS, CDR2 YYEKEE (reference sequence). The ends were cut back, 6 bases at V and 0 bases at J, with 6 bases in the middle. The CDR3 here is CASTGLNTEAFF. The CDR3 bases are TGTGCCAGCACTGGCCTGAACACTGAAGCTTTCTTT.

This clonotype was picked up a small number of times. The DNA of the CDR3 is TGTGCCAGCAGCCAAGTTAACGGGGAGCTGTTTTTT. This sequence encodes CASSQVNGELFF. This rearrangement joins TRBV3-1 to TRBJ2-2, with no clear D. V was pared by 1 base and J by 7 bases, with 4 bases between. The CDR3 has 12 residues. Germline V CDR1 and CDR2: LGHDT, YNNKEL (reference sequence).

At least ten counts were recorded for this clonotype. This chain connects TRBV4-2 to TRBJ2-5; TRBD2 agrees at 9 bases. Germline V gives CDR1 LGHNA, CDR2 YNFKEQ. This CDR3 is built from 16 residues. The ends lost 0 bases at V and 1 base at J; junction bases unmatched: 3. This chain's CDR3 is CASSQEGAGGQETQYF. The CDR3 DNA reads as TGTGCCAGCAGCCAAGAGGGAGCGGGGGGCCAAGAGACCCAGTACTTC.

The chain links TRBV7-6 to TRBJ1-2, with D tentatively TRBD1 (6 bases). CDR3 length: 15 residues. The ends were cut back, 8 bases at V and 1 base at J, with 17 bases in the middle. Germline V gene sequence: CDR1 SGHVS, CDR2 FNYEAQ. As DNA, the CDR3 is TGTGCCAGCTCTCAGGACAGCAATGTTAACTATGGCTACACCTTC. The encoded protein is CASSQDSNVNYGYTF.

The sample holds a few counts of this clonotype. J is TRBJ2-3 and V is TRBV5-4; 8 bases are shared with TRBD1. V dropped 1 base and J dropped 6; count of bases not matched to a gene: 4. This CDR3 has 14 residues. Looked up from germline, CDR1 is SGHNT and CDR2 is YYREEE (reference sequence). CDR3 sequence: CASSLRQGLDTQYF. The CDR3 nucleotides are TGTGCCAGCAGCTTGCGACAGGGGCTGGATACGCAGTATTTT.

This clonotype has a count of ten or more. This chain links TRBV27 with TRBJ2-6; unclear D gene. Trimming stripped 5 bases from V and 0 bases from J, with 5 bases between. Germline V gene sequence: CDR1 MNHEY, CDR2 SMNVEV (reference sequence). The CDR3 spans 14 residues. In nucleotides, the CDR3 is TGTGCCAGCAGTGAGATCTCTGGGGCCAACGTCCTGACTTTC. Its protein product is CASSEISGANVLTF.

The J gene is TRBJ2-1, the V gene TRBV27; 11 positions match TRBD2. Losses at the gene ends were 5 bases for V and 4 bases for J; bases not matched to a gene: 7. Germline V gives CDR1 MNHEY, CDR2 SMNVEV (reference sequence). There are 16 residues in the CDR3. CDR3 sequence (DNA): TGTGCCAGCAGTCCTAGCGGGGGGCAATTTTACAATGAGCAGTTCTTC. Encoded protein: CASSPSGGQFYNEQFF.

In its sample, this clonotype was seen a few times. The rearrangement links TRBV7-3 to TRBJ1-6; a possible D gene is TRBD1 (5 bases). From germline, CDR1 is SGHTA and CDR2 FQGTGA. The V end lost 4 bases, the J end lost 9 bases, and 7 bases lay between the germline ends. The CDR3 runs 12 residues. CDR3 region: CASSYQGSPLHF. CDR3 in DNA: TGTGCCAGCAGCTATCAGGGTTCACCCCTCCACTTT.

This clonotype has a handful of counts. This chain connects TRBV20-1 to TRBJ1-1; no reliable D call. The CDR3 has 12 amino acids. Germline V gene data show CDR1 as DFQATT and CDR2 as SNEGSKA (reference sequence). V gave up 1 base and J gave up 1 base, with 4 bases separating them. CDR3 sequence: CSARVSNTEAFF. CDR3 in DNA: TGCAGTGCTAGAGTTTCGAACACTGAAGCTTTCTTT.

This CDR3 is CASSPNFYEQYV. The CDR3 region has the DNA TGTGCCAGCAGCCCTAACTTTTACGAGCAGTACGTC. This chain uses TRBV12-3 or TRBV12-4 with TRBJ2-7; D not resolved. The CDR3 covers 12 residues. The ends were cut back, 6 bases at V and 4 bases at J, with 10 bases in the middle.

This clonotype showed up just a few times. Here the CDR3 reads CSAIRGTGGGEQYF. For the CDR3, the DNA is TGCAGTGCTATACGCGGGACAGGGGGCGGGGAGCAGTACTTC. This chain links TRBV20-1 with TRBJ2-7; 12 bases are shared with TRBD1. This CDR3 contains 14 residues. V trimming: 4 bases; J trimming: 7 bases; junction bases outside the gene matches: 8. Germline-derived CDR1 and CDR2 are DFQATT and SNEGSKA (reference sequence).